This TCR beta chain was sequenced for a study of brain T cells in children with intractable seizures. The CDR3 totals 18 residues. Documented time point: blood from clinic visit 5 months post-surgery; TSC patient then seizure free. The sequenced cases were selected for having the highest brain T cell transcript signatures. The method was immunoSEQ multiplex PCR; TCRdb's version includes in-frame clones alone and lacks a portion of them. This sample has about 340,000 clones; approximately 93% occur once, and the top ten carry around 6%. The genes are TRBV12-2 and TRBJ2-7; TRBD1, the table's D call, lacks a check against the DNA. TRBV12-2 is an annotated pseudogene. Sequenced material: peripheral blood, taken approximately 5 months after surgery. This sequence was found in a boy younger than two with tuberous sclerosis and intractable seizures. As DNA, the CDR3 is TGTGCAAGTCGCTTGCCCGACCCTCAGGGGAAGAGCTCCTACGAGCAGTACTTC. This translates into CASRLPDPQGKSSYEQYF.